Below, 9 T cell receptor beta chains from the same sample are listed, as sequenced in a study of control samples from healthy donors and cancer patients. Using immunoSEQ multiplex PCR, the repertoire was profiled, and TCRdb retains in-frame clones only, with some absent. Found here are 95,000 to 100,000 clones, around 82% of them singletons; the top ten hold about 2%. What was sequenced was blood. These receptors were collected from a man aged 55 to 69 in good health.

The V and J genes are TRBV27 and TRBJ2-1; D gene ambiguous. Trimming pared 5 bases from V and 10 bases from J, leaving 12 bases between. The CDR3 has 12 amino acids. The germline gives CDR1 MNHEY, CDR2 SMNVEV (reference sequence). The CDR3 reads CASSTGPREQFF. The CDR3 DNA reads TGTGCCAGCAGTACGGGTCCTCGCGAGCAGTTCTTC.

The chain recombines TRBV7-8 with TRBJ1-6, with D unresolved. The ends were cut back, 3 bases at V and 9 bases at J, with 15 bases in the middle. The CDR3 loop spans 15 amino acids. Germline V CDR1 and CDR2: SGHVS, FQNEAQ. CDR3 residues: CASSFSRRPGSPLHF. For the CDR3, the DNA is TGTGCCAGCAGCTTTTCGAGACGCCCTGGTTCACCCCTCCACTTT.

The chain joins TRBV11-2 to TRBJ2-3; possible D gene TRBD1, 5 bases. CDR3 size: 13 residues. With 0 bases removed from V and 6 bases from J, the gap between germline ends came to 7 bases. Germline lookup yields CDR1 SGHAT and CDR2 FQNNGV. The CDR3 sequence: CASSLEGLDTQYF. CDR3 DNA: TGTGCCAGCAGCTTAGAGGGGCTGGATACGCAGTATTTT.

The chain joins TRBV30 to TRBJ2-7; 8 nucleotides line up with TRBD1. Germline CDR1 and CDR2: GTSNPN and SVGIG (reference sequence). This CDR3 contains 14 residues. The V segment lost 5 bases and the J segment 5 bases; nucleotides outside the gene matches: 11. CDR3 sequence: CAWARGTGWDEQYF. The CDR3 bases are TGTGCCTGGGCACGGGGGACAGGCTGGGACGAGCAGTACTTC.

This clone was counted only a few times. This CDR3 reads CASTGGDTQYF. For the CDR3, the DNA is TGTGCCAGCACCGGGGGGGATACGCAGTATTTT. V and J are TRBV6-5 and TRBJ2-3; 7 bases line up with TRBD2. V lost 7 bases to trimming and J lost 6 bases; unmatched junction nucleotides: 1. The CDR3 runs to 11 residues. Per the germline V gene, CDR1 is MNHEY and CDR2 is SVGAGI.

This clone was counted a single time. The V gene is TRBV28, the J gene TRBJ2-4, with 8 positions matching TRBD1. This CDR3 is built from 15 residues. With V trimmed by 8 bases and J by 7 bases, 13 bases remained unmatched. Per the germline V gene, CDR1 is MDHEN and CDR2 is SYDVKM. The DNA of the CDR3 is TGTGCCAGCGGGCCAGGGGGCGCGGTTAAGAACATTCAGTACTTC. Translation: CASGPGGAVKNIQYF.

This rearrangement joins TRBV10-3 to TRBJ2-7; D unclear. This CDR3 has 15 amino acids. Germline V gives CDR1 ENHRY, CDR2 SYGVKD. V lost 4 bases and J lost 5, with 18 bases in between. The CDR3 DNA sequence: TGTGCCATCAGTGTGAGATCCTTTTTGGGCGACGAGCAGTACTTC. This sequence encodes CAISVRSFLGDEQYF.

The J gene is TRBJ1-2, the V gene TRBV30, with 9 bases matching TRBD1. The CDR3 spans 13 residues. V gave up 0 bases and J gave up 8 bases; unmatched junction bases: 4. Germline lookup yields CDR1 GTSNPN and CDR2 SVGIG (reference sequence). The CDR3: CAWSVNRGQGYTF. In DNA form, the CDR3 reads TGTGCCTGGAGTGTAAACAGGGGGCAGGGCTACACCTTC. The full variable domain, rest sourced from reference TRBV30 and TRBJ1-2, is SQTIHQWPATLVQPVGSPLSLECTVEGTSNPNLYWYRQAAGRGLQLLFYSVGIGQISSEVPQNLSASRPQDRQFILSSKKLLLSDSGFYLCAWSVNRGQGYTFGSGTRLTVV.

The genes are TRBV2 and TRBJ2-7; TRBD1 is a possible D gene (6 bases). There are 14 residues in the CDR3. V was cut by 6 bases and J by 6 bases, with 18 bases left in between. The germline V gene encodes CDR1 SNHLY and CDR2 FYNNEI. CDR3 region: CASRYREGFGEQYF. The CDR3 DNA is TGTGCCAGCAGGTACAGGGAAGGATTCGGCGAGCAGTACTTC.